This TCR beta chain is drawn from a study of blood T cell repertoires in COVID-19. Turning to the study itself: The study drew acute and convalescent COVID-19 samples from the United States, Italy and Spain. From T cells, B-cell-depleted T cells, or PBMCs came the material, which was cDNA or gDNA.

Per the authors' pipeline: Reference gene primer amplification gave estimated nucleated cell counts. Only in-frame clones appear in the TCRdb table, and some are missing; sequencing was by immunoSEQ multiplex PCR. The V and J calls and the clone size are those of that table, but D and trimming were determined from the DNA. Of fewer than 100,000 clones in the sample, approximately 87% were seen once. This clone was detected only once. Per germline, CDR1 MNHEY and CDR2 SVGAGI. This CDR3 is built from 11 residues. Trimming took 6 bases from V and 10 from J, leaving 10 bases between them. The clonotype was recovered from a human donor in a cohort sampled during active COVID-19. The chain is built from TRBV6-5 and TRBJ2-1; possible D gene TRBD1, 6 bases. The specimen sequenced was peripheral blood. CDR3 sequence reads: CASRLDREQFF. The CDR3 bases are TGTGCCAGCAGACTCGACAGGGAGCAGTTCTTC.